This entry lists 24 T cell receptor beta chains sequenced from one sample in a study of shared clonotypes between healthy human individuals. Method: immunoSEQ multiplex PCR; TCRdb's copy keeps in-frame clones and lacks some. The sample carries 2 million to 3 million clones, 90% to 95% recorded once. The sample was naive CD4+ T cells from PBMCs. The subset: CD45RA+ positively selected. The receptors originated from a man in his late teens or twenties in good health. Some clones in this sample may be carry-over from other donors' samples.

V usage is TRBV28 and J usage is TRBJ1-2, with a tentative D call TRBD1 (6 bases). The V gene lost 8 bases and the J gene lost 4 bases, with 11 bases spanning the gap. CDR1 and CDR2 (germline): MDHEN, SYDVKM. The CDR3 has 12 residues. Here the CDR3 reads CASRSGAYGYTF. The CDR3, as DNA: TGTGCCAGCCGGTCAGGGGCCTATGGCTACACCTTC.

This chain uses TRBV11-2 with TRBJ2-7; 7 positions agree with TRBD1. CDR3 length: 14 amino acids. With V trimmed by 4 bases and J by 3 bases, 6 bases remained unmatched. CDR1 is SGHAT and CDR2 is FQNNGV in the germline V gene. CDR3 sequence (DNA): TGTGCCAGCAGCTCCAGACAGGGTCTCTACGAGCAGTACTTC. It specifies CASSSRQGLYEQYF.

The V gene is TRBV10-3, the J gene TRBJ2-4, with TRBD2 matching over 9 bases. V shed 4 bases and J 1 base; nucleotides not matched to a gene: 8. The CDR3 sequence is 17 residues long. Germline V CDR1 and CDR2: ENHRY, SYGVKD. The CDR3 nucleotides are TGTGCCATCAGTGGAGCAGGGACTAGCCTTGCCAAAAACATTCAGTACTTC. Amino acids: CAISGAGTSLAKNIQYF.

The genes are TRBV30 and TRBJ1-4, with 7 bases that match TRBD1. The junction had 14 bases not matched to a gene; V was cut back by 2 bases and J by 5 bases. This CDR3 has 17 residues. CDR1 is GTSNPN and CDR2 is SVGIG in the germline V gene (reference sequence). CDR3: CAWSRNSPGQRNEKLFF. Written as DNA, the CDR3 is TGTGCCTGGAGTCGAAACTCTCCGGGACAGCGGAATGAAAAACTGTTTTTT.

This sequence joins TRBV9 and TRBJ2-1, with D maybe TRBD1 (6 bases). The CDR3 runs to 14 residues. V was pared by 0 bases and J by 8 bases, with 12 bases between. Looked up from germline, CDR1 is SGDLS and CDR2 is YYNGEE. The CDR3 DNA reads TGTGCCAGCAGCGTAGGGTCACAGGGACATGAGCAGTTCTTC. Residues: CASSVGSQGHEQFF.

J is TRBJ2-5 and V is TRBV7-6; 9 nucleotides line up with TRBD2. Germline V gene lookup returns CDR1 SGHVS and CDR2 FNYEAQ. The CDR3 is 15 amino acids. V dropped 3 bases and J dropped 7; count of bases not matched to a gene: 9. The CDR3 region is CASSFSGRPPGTQYF. CDR3 bases: TGTGCCAGCAGCTTCAGCGGGAGGCCTCCTGGGACCCAGTACTTC.

Details on this clone: Other DNA sequences in the same sample also yield this CDR3. The V call is TRBV5-1, the J call TRBJ2-6; D gene uncertain. The germline V gene encodes CDR1 SGHRS and CDR2 YFSETQ. The V end lost 3 bases, the J end lost 0 bases, and 4 bases lay between the germline ends. This CDR3 comprises 14 residues. In DNA form, the CDR3 reads TGCGCCAGCAGCTCGTCCTCTGGGGCCAACGTCCTGACTTTC. Its protein is CASSSSSGANVLTF. The complete variable domain, with remaining parts taken from reference TRBV5-1 and TRBJ2-6, reads KAGVTQTPRYLIKTRGQQVTLSCSPISGHRSVSWYQQTPGQGLQFLFEYFSETQRNKGNFPGRFSGRQFSNSRSEMNVSTLELGDSALYLCASSSSSGANVLTFGAGSRLTVL.

The chain has TRBV27 and TRBJ1-5, with 7 bases identical to TRBD1. V dropped 2 bases and J dropped 6; count of bases not matched to a gene: 7. Germline assignment: CDR1 MNHEY and CDR2 SMNVEV (reference sequence). This CDR3 is built from 15 residues. The CDR3 region is CASSLKAGGFQPQHF. As DNA, the CDR3 is TGTGCCAGCAGTTTAAAGGCAGGGGGGTTTCAGCCCCAGCATTTT.

The rearrangement links TRBV30 to TRBJ2-5, with D perhaps TRBD1 or TRBD2 (5 bases each). Germline V lookup: CDR1 GTSNPN, CDR2 SVGIG (reference sequence). The CDR3 totals 13 residues. The V gene lost 1 base and the J gene lost 5 bases, with 11 bases spanning the gap. The CDR3 coding sequence is TGTGCCTGGAGTGGGGGCAGAGGGGAGACCCAGTACTTC. This translates into CAWSGGRGETQYF.

The chain combines TRBV15 with TRBJ2-7, with 9 bases identical to TRBD1. The CDR3 sequence is 14 residues long. Germline values: CDR1 LNHNV, CDR2 YYDKDF (reference sequence). J lost 2 bases, V lost 4 bases, and 3 bases had no gene match. The CDR3 DNA reads as TGTGCCACCAGCACTGGGACAGGGACCTACGAGCAGTACTTC. It is translated as CATSTGTGTYEQYF.

The J gene is TRBJ2-1, the V gene TRBV7-3, with TRBD1 matching 8 bases. V shed 2 bases and J 6 bases; nucleotides not matched to a gene: 0. The CDR3 is 13 amino acids. The germline V gene has CDR1 SGHTA and CDR2 FQGTGA. CDR3 nucleotide sequence: TGTGCCAGCAGCTTAGACAGGGGCAATGAGCAGTTCTTC. Translating it yields CASSLDRGNEQFF.

The chain joins TRBV23-1 to TRBJ2-7; 7 bases match TRBD2. TRBV23-1 is labeled an ORF, and its function is uncertain. V was pared by 4 bases and J by 7 bases, with 19 bases of the junction left unmatched. The CDR3 runs to 17 residues. As DNA, the CDR3 is TGCGCCAGCAGTCGGGAGGGCCCAAGGCAAGCCGTCGTGGAGCAGTACTTC. Its translation is CASSREGPRQAVVEQYF.

The chain carries TRBV6-5 and TRBJ1-6; 7 positions agree with TRBD1. The V and J ends lost 6 bases and 6 bases, in that order; junction bases with no gene match: 8. Germline V lookup: CDR1 MNHEY, CDR2 SVGAGI. The CDR3 totals 15 residues. CDR3 in DNA: TGTGCCAGCAGCCGATCGGGACAGATTAATTCACCCCTCCACTTT. The encoded protein is CASSRSGQINSPLHF.

This sequence joins TRBV27 and TRBJ2-2; a possible D gene is TRBD2 (5 bases). CDR1 is MNHEY and CDR2 is SMNVEV in the germline V gene (reference sequence). The CDR3 contains 14 residues. V was shortened by 3 bases and J by 0 bases, with 5 bases between the two germline ends. CDR3 sequence: CASSFGANTGELFF. In DNA form, the CDR3 reads TGTGCCAGCAGTTTCGGGGCGAACACCGGGGAGCTGTTTTTT.

The chain employs TRBV28 and TRBJ2-7, with 8 bases fitting TRBD1. The CDR3 loop spans 15 amino acids. Germline values: CDR1 MDHEN, CDR2 SYDVKM. Losses at the gene ends were 2 bases for V and 4 bases for J; bases not matched to a gene: 7. CDR3 DNA: TGTGCCAGCAGTTTAGCCGGGACAGGATTTTACGAGCAGTACTTC. Protein sequence: CASSLAGTGFYEQYF.

The chain uses TRBV19 and TRBJ2-6; D is perhaps TRBD1 or TRBD2 (6 bases each). With 6 bases removed from V and 5 bases from J, the gap between germline ends came to 20 bases. Germline V gives CDR1 LNHDA, CDR2 SQIVND (reference sequence). The CDR3 has 17 amino acids. CDR3 sequence: CASRQGLKSDWANVLTF. The DNA of the CDR3 is TGTGCCAGTAGACAGGGACTGAAATCTGACTGGGCCAACGTCCTGACTTTC.

The chain employs TRBV18 and TRBJ2-5; D gene uncertain. This CDR3 comprises 13 residues. Looked up from germline, CDR1 is KGHSH and CDR2 is LQKENI. The ends were cut back, 5 bases at V and 1 base at J, with 8 bases in the middle. CDR3 nucleotide sequence: TGTGCCAGCTCAACGGACCTCCAAGAGACCCAGTACTTC. It is translated as CASSTDLQETQYF.

The rearrangement uses TRBV6-6 and TRBJ1-1, with D perhaps TRBD1 (5 bases). The CDR3 has 14 amino acids. CDR1 is MNHNY and CDR2 is SVGAGI in the germline V gene (reference sequence). Trimming took off 8 bases at V and 5 bases at J, with 18 bases between the two ends. CDR3 bases: TGTGCCAGCGGGACGGATTCTGGGGGGACTGAAGCTTTCTTT. This codes for CASGTDSGGTEAFF.

On this clone itself: This CDR3 is also generated by other DNA sequences in the sample. This chain connects TRBV5-1 to TRBJ2-1; the D is unclear. In germline, CDR1 is SGHRS, CDR2 YFSETQ. V lost 0 bases and J 7 bases, leaving 5 bases between the germline ends. This CDR3 has 12 amino acids. The CDR3 loop is CASSLALNEQFF. The CDR3, as DNA: TGCGCCAGCAGCTTGGCCCTTAATGAGCAGTTCTTC. The full variable domain, its missing parts supplied by reference TRBV5-1 and TRBJ2-1, is KAGVTQTPRYLIKTRGQQVTLSCSPISGHRSVSWYQQTPGQGLQFLFEYFSETQRNKGNFPGRFSGRQFSNSRSEMNVSTLELGDSALYLCASSLALNEQFFGPGTRLTVL.

This clone occurred once. The identical CDR3 is also encoded by other nucleotide sequences in the sample. This chain joins TRBV7-9 and TRBJ2-7; 7 bases agree with TRBD2. This CDR3 is 11 amino acids long. The germline V gene has CDR1 SEHNR and CDR2 FQNEAQ (reference sequence). Trimming removed 5 bases from V and 6 bases from J; junction bases left unmatched: 1. The CDR3 DNA reads TGTGCCAGCAGCGCGGGGGTCGAGCAGTACTTC. The encoded protein is CASSAGVEQYF.

DNA for the CDR3: TGTGCCACCTCAGCGGTGGACAGGCAAGAGACCCAGTACTTC. Translation: CATSAVDRQETQYF. The rearrangement uses TRBV2 and TRBJ2-5; the match to TRBD1 covers 7 bases. The CDR3 covers 14 residues. Per germline, CDR1 SNHLY and CDR2 FYNNEI. V lost 10 bases, J lost 2 bases, and 10 bases stayed unmatched.

CDR3 DNA sequence: TGTGCCAGCAGTTTACCCTCCTCGGGTCGGAGGGGGCAGTTCTTC. Encoded protein: CASSLPSSGRRGQFF. V is TRBV28 and J is TRBJ2-1, with D maybe TRBD2 (6 bases). Germline V CDR1 and CDR2: MDHEN, SYDVKM. The CDR3 length is 15 residues. V was clipped by 2 bases and J by 12 bases, with 20 bases between them.

V and J are TRBV5-4 and TRBJ1-2; D possibly corresponds to TRBD1 (6 bases). V shed 0 bases and J shed 7 bases, with 13 bases lying between them. Germline values: CDR1 SGHNT, CDR2 YYREEE (reference sequence). The CDR3 loop spans 14 amino acids. The CDR3 DNA reads TGTGCCAGCAGCTTGGCCGCGGAGGGGGGTGGCTACACCTTC. This translates into CASSLAAEGGGYTF.

The chain joins TRBV28 to TRBJ1-5; no clear D gene. Germline V gene sequence: CDR1 MDHEN, CDR2 SYDVKM. V was shortened by 2 bases and J by 3 bases, with 8 bases between the two germline ends. The CDR3 is 14 amino acids. The CDR3 is CASSLGLVNQPQHF. CDR3 nucleotides: TGTGCCAGCAGTTTAGGTCTCGTCAATCAGCCCCAGCATTTT.